Listed here are 16 T cell receptor beta chains from one sample, sequenced in a study of blood T cell repertoires in COVID-19. Assay used: immunoSEQ multiplex PCR; TCRdb lists only in-frame clones, some missing. The sample shows some 20,000 clones, around 83% of them seen only once. The specimen sequenced was peripheral blood. These receptors all stem from a human donor in a cohort sampled during active COVID-19.

The rearrangement uses TRBV4-1 and TRBJ2-1; TRBD2 matches at 8 bases. V lost 0 bases, J lost 4 bases, and 2 bases stayed unmatched. This CDR3 is 15 amino acids long. Germline V gene lookup returns CDR1 MGHRA and CDR2 YSYEKL. This CDR3 is CASSQELAEYNEQFF. CDR3 nucleotides: TGCGCCAGCAGCCAAGAACTAGCGGAGTACAATGAGCAGTTCTTC.

The chain joins TRBV5-1 to TRBJ2-3, with D uncertain. Germline CDR1 reads SGHRS; CDR2 reads YFSETQ. Trimming removed 0 bases from V and 1 base from J, with 15 bases in between. The CDR3 totals 17 residues. CDR3 nucleotide sequence: TGCGCCAGCAGCTTGGATCTACAGACGAAGCGCACAGATACGCAGTATTTT. Translated: CASSLDLQTKRTDTQYF.

The V call is TRBV6-5, the J call TRBJ2-1; 12 bases map to TRBD2. CDR1 and CDR2 from the germline V gene are MNHEY and SVGAGI. The junction had 4 bases not matched to a gene; V was cut back by 0 bases and J by 10 bases. This CDR3 is built from 15 residues. In DNA, the CDR3 is TGTGCCAGCAGTTACTCAAGACTAGCGGGAGAGGAGCAGTTCTTC. It encodes CASSYSRLAGEEQFF.

The chain links TRBV10-2 to TRBJ2-3; 11 nucleotides align to TRBD2. The CDR3 is 15 residues long. CDR1 and CDR2 (germline): WSHSY, SAAADI. Trimming cost V 7 bases and J 5 bases; bases outside gene matches: 8. In nucleotides, the CDR3 is TGCGCCAGCACCAAACTAGCGGGAGAGGTAGATACGCAGTATTTT. Translated: CASTKLAGEVDTQYF.

This clone came up once. CDR3 in amino acids: CASSLVRLGEQFF. The DNA of the CDR3 is TGCGCCAGCAGCTTGGTGCGTCTCGGTGAGCAGTTCTTC. The chain couples TRBV5-1 to TRBJ2-1; no firm D call. V gave up 0 bases and J gave up 9 bases, with 10 bases separating them. The germline CDR1 and CDR2 sequences are SGHRS and YFSETQ. This CDR3 is built from 13 residues.

The chain couples TRBV3-1 (or the pseudogene TRBV3-2) to TRBJ2-1, with 16 nucleotides matching TRBD2. Germline-derived CDR1 and CDR2 are LGHDT and YNNKEL (reference sequence). V trimming: 1 base; J trimming: 9 bases; junction bases outside the gene matches: 9. The CDR3 has 18 residues. The CDR3 is CASSQGGTGTSGRGEQFF. In DNA form, the CDR3 reads TGTGCCAGCAGCCAAGGAGGGACCGGGACTAGCGGGAGGGGTGAGCAGTTCTTC.

The V gene is TRBV14, the J gene TRBJ1-2; 10 bases match TRBD1. The germline V gene encodes CDR1 SGHDN and CDR2 FVKESK. The CDR3 runs to 14 residues. V dropped 4 bases and J dropped 5; count of bases not matched to a gene: 4. Here the CDR3 reads CASSPGQGGYGYTF. The CDR3 DNA follows: TGTGCCAGCAGCCCTGGACAGGGGGGGTATGGCTACACCTTC.

CDR3 DNA: TGTGCCAGCAGCCCCGAGTTAGGGGACTACACCTTC. This sequence encodes CASSPELGDYTF. The J gene is TRBJ1-2, the V gene TRBV7-9, with D possibly TRBD1 on 5 matching bases. Looked up from germline, CDR1 is SEHNR and CDR2 is FQNEAQ (reference sequence). The ends were cut back, 5 bases at V and 10 bases at J, with 14 bases in the middle. The CDR3 is made up of 12 amino acids.

Written as DNA, the CDR3 is TGCGCCAGCAGCTTGGAAGGGGACAATCAGCCCCAGCATTTT. This encodes CASSLEGDNQPQHF. This chain links TRBV5-1 with TRBJ1-5; tentative D call: TRBD1 (5 bases). This CDR3 has 14 amino acids. V lost 0 bases and J lost 3, with 7 bases in between. The V gene's germline CDR1 is SGHRS and CDR2 YFSETQ.

The V and J genes are TRBV28 and TRBJ2-3; 12 bases are shared with TRBD2. The CDR3 contains 16 residues. V shed 4 bases and J 4 bases; nucleotides not matched to a gene: 6. Germline CDR1 is MDHEN and CDR2 is SYDVKM. The CDR3 DNA sequence: TGTGCCAGCAGTTCACTAGCGGGAGGCGCGTCAGATACGCAGTATTTT. Translating it yields CASSSLAGGASDTQYF. The complete variable domain, with remaining parts taken from reference TRBV28 and TRBJ2-3, reads DVKVTQSSRYLVKRTGEKVFLECVQDMDHENMFWYRQDPGLGLRLIYFSYDVKMKEKGDIPEGYSVSREKKERFSLILESASTNQTSMYLCASSSLAGGASDTQYFGPGTRLTVL.

The chain employs TRBV19 and TRBJ1-4; TRBD1 matches 8 bases. Germline V gives CDR1 LNHDA, CDR2 SQIVND (reference sequence). The trim removed 4 bases at V and 5 bases at J, leaving 6 bases unmatched. The CDR3 covers 15 residues. The CDR3 sequence: CASSTTGGMNEKLFF. The CDR3 DNA follows: TGTGCCAGTAGTACCACAGGGGGAATGAATGAAAAACTGTTTTTT.

CDR3 residues: CASSQDYYQPQHF. In nucleotides, the CDR3 is TGTGCCAGCAGCCAAGACTACTATCAGCCCCAGCATTTT. The genes are TRBV3-1 (or the pseudogene TRBV3-2) and TRBJ1-5; D remains ambiguous. Germline CDR1 is LGHDT and CDR2 is YNNKEL (reference sequence). The CDR3 spans 13 residues. V was pared by 0 bases and J by 5 bases, with 5 bases between.

This clone occurred a few times. V and J are TRBV7-9 and TRBJ2-2, with a weak D call TRBD1 (6 bases). This CDR3 contains 15 residues. V was cut by 1 base and J by 0 bases, with 6 bases left in between. Germline lookup yields CDR1 SEHNR and CDR2 FQNEAQ (reference sequence). CDR3 sequence: CASSLGTANTGELFF. DNA for the CDR3: TGTGCCAGCAGCTTAGGGACAGCGAACACCGGGGAGCTGTTTTTT. The whole variable domain, filled in from reference TRBV7-9 and TRBJ2-2, reads DTGVSQNPRHKITKRGQNVTFRCDPISEHNRLYWYRQTLGQGPEFLTYFQNEAQLEKSRLLSDRFSAERPKGSFSTLEIQRTEQGDSAMYLCASSLGTANTGELFFGEGSRLTVL.

This clone is deemed medium-sized. The rearrangement uses TRBV19 and TRBJ1-2; TRBD1 agrees at 7 bases. The CDR3 extends over 12 amino acids. Losses at the gene ends were 8 bases for V and 5 bases for J; bases not matched to a gene: 5. Germline assignment: CDR1 LNHDA and CDR2 SQIVND (reference sequence). The CDR3 sequence is CASRGQSYGYTF. The CDR3 DNA is TGTGCCAGTCGGGGACAGAGTTATGGCTACACCTTC.

The chain links TRBV15 to TRBJ1-2, with D unclear. Trimming left V 0 bases short and J 8 bases short, with 16 bases between. The germline V gene has CDR1 LNHNV and CDR2 YYDKDF (reference sequence). The CDR3 extends over 15 amino acids. The CDR3, as DNA: TGTGCCACCAGCAGAGATAGGGAGGGAGGGAGCGGCTACACCTTC. Translated: CATSRDREGGSGYTF.

V usage is TRBV19 and J usage is TRBJ1-4; 7 nucleotides agree with TRBD1. The V gene's germline CDR1 is LNHDA and CDR2 SQIVND (reference sequence). The ends lost 8 bases at V and 1 base at J; junction bases unmatched: 7. The CDR3 has 15 residues. The CDR3 region is CASRDRTQTNEKLFF. CDR3 nucleotides: TGTGCCAGTCGGGACAGAACGCAAACTAATGAAAAACTGTTTTTT.